The clone carrying this T cell receptor beta chain was picked up many times. A single record per CDR3 protein comes from TCRdb applying MiXCR to the RT-PCR reads. The sample has under 550,000 distinct CDR3 sequences, more than 7% seen once. Germline CDR1 reads SGHRS; CDR2 reads YFSETQ. Trimming pared 3 bases from V and 7 bases from J, leaving 19 bases between. There are 16 residues in the CDR3. The data were obtained in a study of response to subunit inactivated influenza vaccine. The chain couples TRBV5-1 to TRBJ1-4, with a tentative D call TRBD1 (5 bases). This clonotype originated in a man in his fifties or sixties who received an inactivated influenza vaccine. The sample consisted of PBMCs from blood, taken approximately 25 months after vaccination. This CDR3 is CASSSNGGMDGEKLFF. The CDR3 coding sequence is TGCGCCAGCAGCTCAAACGGGGGAATGGACGGTGAAAAACTGTTTTTT.